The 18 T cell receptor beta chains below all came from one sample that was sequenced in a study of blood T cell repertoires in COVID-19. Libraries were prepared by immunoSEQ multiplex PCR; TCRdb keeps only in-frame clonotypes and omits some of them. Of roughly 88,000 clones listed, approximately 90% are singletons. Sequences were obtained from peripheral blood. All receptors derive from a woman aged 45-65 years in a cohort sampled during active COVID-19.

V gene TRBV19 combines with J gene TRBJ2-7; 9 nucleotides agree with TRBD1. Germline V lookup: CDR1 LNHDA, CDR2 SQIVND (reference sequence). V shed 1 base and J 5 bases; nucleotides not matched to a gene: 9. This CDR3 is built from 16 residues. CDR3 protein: CASSIAGTGTRNEQYF. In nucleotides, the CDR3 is TGTGCCAGTAGTATAGCCGGGACAGGGACAAGAAACGAGCAGTACTTC.

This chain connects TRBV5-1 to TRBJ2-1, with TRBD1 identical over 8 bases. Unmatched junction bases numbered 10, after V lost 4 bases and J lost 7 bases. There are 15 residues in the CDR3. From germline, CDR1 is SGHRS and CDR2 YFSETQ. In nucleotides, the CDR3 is TGCGCCAGCAGCGTCCAGGGGGCGCAAAGGAATGAGCAGTTCTTC. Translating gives CASSVQGAQRNEQFF.

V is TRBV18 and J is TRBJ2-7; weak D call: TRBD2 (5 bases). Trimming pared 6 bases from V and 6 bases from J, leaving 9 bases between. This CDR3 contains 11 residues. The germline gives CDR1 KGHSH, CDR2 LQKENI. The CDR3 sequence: CASSRAGEQYF. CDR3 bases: TGTGCCAGCTCGCGGGCCGGCGAGCAGTACTTC.

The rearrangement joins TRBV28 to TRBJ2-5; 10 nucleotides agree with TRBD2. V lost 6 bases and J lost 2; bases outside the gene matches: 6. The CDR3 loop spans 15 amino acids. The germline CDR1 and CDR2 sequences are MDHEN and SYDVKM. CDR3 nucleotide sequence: TGTGCCAGCAGATTGGGACTAGCGCATCAAGAGACCCAGTACTTC. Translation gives CASRLGLAHQETQYF.

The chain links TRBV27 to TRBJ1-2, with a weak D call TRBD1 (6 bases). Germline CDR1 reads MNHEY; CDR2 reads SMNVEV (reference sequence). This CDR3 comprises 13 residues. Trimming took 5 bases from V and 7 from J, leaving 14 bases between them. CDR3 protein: CASSPQGERGYTF. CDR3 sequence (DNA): TGTGCCAGCAGTCCACAGGGCGAGCGTGGCTACACCTTC.

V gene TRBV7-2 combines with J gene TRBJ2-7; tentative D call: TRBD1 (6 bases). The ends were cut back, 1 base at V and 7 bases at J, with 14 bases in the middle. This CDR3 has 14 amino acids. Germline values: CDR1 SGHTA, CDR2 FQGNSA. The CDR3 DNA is TGTGCCAGCAGCTTAGAGGTGGGGGCGGAGGAGCAGTACTTC. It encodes CASSLEVGAEEQYF.

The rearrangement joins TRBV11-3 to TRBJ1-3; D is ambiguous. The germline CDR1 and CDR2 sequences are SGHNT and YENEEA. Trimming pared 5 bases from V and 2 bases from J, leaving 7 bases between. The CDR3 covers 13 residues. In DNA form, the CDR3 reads TGTGCCAGCAGCCGCAGTGCTGGAAACACCATATATTTT. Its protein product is CASSRSAGNTIYF.

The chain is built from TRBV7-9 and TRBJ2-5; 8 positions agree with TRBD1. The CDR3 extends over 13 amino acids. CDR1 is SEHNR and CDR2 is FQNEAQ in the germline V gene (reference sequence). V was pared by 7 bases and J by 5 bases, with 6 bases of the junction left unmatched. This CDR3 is CASTQGAGETQYF. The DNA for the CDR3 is TGTGCCAGCACTCAGGGGGCTGGGGAGACCCAGTACTTC.

The CDR3 loop is CASSQLAGPTDTQYF. DNA for the CDR3: TGCGCCAGCAGCCAACTAGCAGGACCCACAGATACGCAGTATTTT. The J gene is TRBJ2-3, the V gene TRBV4-1; D is possibly TRBD2 (5 bases). Germline V CDR1 and CDR2: MGHRA, YSYEKL. The CDR3 is made up of 15 amino acids. With 2 bases removed from V and 2 bases from J, the gap between germline ends came to 11 bases.

The CDR3, as DNA: TGCGCCAGCGCGCCTGAAACCGGGGAGCTGTTTTTT. It codes for CASAPETGELFF. The gene calls are TRBV5-1 and TRBJ2-2, with D unclear. The CDR3 extends over 12 amino acids. Germline V CDR1 and CDR2: SGHRS, YFSETQ. V was pared by 7 bases and J by 5 bases, with 9 bases between.

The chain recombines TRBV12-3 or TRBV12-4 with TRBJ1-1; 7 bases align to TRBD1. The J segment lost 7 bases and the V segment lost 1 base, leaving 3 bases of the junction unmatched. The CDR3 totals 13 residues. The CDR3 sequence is CASSLDWDSEAFF. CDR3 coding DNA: TGTGCCAGCAGTTTAGATTGGGACAGTGAAGCTTTCTTT.

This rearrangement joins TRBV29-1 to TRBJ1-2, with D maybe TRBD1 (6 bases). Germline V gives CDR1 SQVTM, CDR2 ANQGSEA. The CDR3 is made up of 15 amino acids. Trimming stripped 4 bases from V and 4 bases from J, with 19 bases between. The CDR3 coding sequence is TGCAGCGTTGCGACGGGACACCTCTACCCCTATGGCTACACCTTC. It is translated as CSVATGHLYPYGYTF.

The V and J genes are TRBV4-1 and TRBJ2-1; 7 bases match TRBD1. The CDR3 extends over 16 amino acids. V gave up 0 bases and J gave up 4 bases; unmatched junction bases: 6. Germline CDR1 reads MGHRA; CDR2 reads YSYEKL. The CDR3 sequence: CASSQDFGTEYNEQFF. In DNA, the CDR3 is TGCGCCAGCAGCCAAGATTTTGGGACAGAGTACAATGAGCAGTTCTTC.

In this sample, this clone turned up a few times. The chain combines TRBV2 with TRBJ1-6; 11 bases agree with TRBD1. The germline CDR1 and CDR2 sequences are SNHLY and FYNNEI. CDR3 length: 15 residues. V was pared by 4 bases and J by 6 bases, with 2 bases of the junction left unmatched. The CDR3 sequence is CASSADRGRNSPLHF. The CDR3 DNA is TGTGCCAGCAGTGCGGACAGGGGGCGTAATTCACCCCTCCACTTT.

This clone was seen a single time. For the CDR3, the DNA is TGTGCCAGCAGTGAAAGGGGACTAGCGGGAGGACTTCGCTCCTACAATGAGCAGTTCTTC. Protein: CASSERGLAGGLRSYNEQFF. This rearrangement joins TRBV6-1 to TRBJ2-1; 15 bases align to TRBD2. V lost 2 bases, J lost 0 bases, and 8 bases stayed unmatched. The CDR3 has 20 residues. Germline V gene sequence: CDR1 MNHNS, CDR2 SASEGT.

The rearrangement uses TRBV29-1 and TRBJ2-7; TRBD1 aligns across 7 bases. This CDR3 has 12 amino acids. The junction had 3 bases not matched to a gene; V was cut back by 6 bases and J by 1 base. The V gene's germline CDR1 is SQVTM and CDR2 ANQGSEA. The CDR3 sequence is CSVVTGSYEQYF. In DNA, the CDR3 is TGCAGCGTCGTGACAGGGTCCTACGAGCAGTACTTC.

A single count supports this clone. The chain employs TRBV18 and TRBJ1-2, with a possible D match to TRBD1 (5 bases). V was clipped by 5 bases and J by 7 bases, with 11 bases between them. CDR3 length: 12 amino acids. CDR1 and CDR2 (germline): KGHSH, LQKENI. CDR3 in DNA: TGTGCCAGCTCATCGAGGGACTTTGGCTACACCTTC. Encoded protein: CASSSRDFGYTF.

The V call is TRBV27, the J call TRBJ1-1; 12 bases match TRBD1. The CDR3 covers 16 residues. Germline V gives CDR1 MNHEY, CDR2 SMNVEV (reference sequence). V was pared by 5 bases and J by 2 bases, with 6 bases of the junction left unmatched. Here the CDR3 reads CASSPQGQGANTEAFF. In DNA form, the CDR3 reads TGTGCCAGCAGTCCTCAGGGACAGGGGGCCAACACTGAAGCTTTCTTT.